This passage covers 31 T cell receptor beta chains from one sample sequenced in a study of CD4 and CD8 cells across lung adenocarcinoma regions. TCRdb re-derived calls from the PCR reads in MiXCR, one entry per CDR3 protein. The sample has about 4,900 distinct CDR3 sequences, 55% to 75% seen once. The sequenced material came from CD4+ T cells from the center of a lung tumor. The origin of the receptors is a male donor with lung adenocarcinoma. The CD4 and CD8 labels of this study may be unreliable.

This clonotype qualifies as large. This chain connects TRBV6-1 to TRBJ2-1; unclear D gene. Germline lookup yields CDR1 MNHNS and CDR2 SASEGT. This CDR3 has 14 residues. Trimming removed 2 bases from V and 8 bases from J, with 13 bases in between. CDR3 in amino acids: CASSEHRLVYEQFF. CDR3 in DNA: TGTGCCAGCAGTGAACACAGACTGGTATATGAGCAGTTCTTC.

The chain employs TRBV6-5 and TRBJ1-1; possibly TRBD1 for D (5 bases). Between the trimmed V and J ends, which lost 2 bases and 3 bases, there was a span of 10 bases. CDR1 MNHEY and CDR2 SVGAGI come from the germline V gene. The CDR3 is made up of 14 amino acids. CDR3 protein: CASSYGGWDTEAFF. In DNA form, the CDR3 reads TGTGCCAGCAGTTACGGGGGATGGGACACTGAAGCTTTCTTT.

In its sample, this clonotype is large. CDR3 bases: TGTGCCAGCAGCCCCTTTACTAGCGGGAGAACCGGGGAGCTGTTTTTT. It specifies CASSPFTSGRTGELFF. This chain links TRBV27 with TRBJ2-2; 11 bases agree with TRBD2. V lost 6 bases and J lost 5; bases outside the gene matches: 8. The V gene's germline CDR1 is MNHEY and CDR2 SMNVEV (reference sequence). The CDR3 is 16 residues long.

By its share, this clonotype is medium-sized. This sequence joins TRBV7-2 and TRBJ2-1; D is tentatively TRBD1 or TRBD2 (5 bases each). V was cut by 3 bases and J by 2 bases, with 14 bases left in between. The CDR3 consists of 16 residues. CDR1 and CDR2 from the germline V gene are SGHTA and FQGNSA. The CDR3 DNA reads as TGTGCCAGCAGCTTCCACCGGGACCTAACCTACAATGAGCAGTTCTTC. Amino acid sequence: CASSFHRDLTYNEQFF.

By share of the sample, this clonotype is medium-sized. V usage is TRBV5-1 and J usage is TRBJ2-5, with D possibly called TRBD1 or TRBD2 (5 bases each). Germline lookup yields CDR1 SGHRS and CDR2 YFSETQ. This CDR3 is built from 13 residues. Trimming cost V 0 bases and J 3 bases, with 6 bases left between them. The CDR3 region is CASSLGGEETQYF. CDR3 bases: TGCGCCAGCAGCTTGGGAGGGGAAGAGACCCAGTACTTC.

The genes are TRBV6-1 and TRBJ1-3; TRBD1 is a possible D gene (6 bases). Trimming took off 5 bases at V and 0 bases at J, with 17 bases between the two ends. The CDR3 is made up of 17 amino acids. CDR1 is MNHNS and CDR2 is SASEGT in the germline V gene. The CDR3 sequence is CASSPYTGTHSGNTIYF. CDR3 nucleotides: TGTGCCAGCAGTCCCTACACAGGGACTCACTCTGGAAACACCATATATTTT.

The rearrangement links TRBV12-3 or TRBV12-4 to TRBJ2-5, with unresolved D. The J call may be in error: the DNA end matches TRBJ2-7 better. This CDR3 contains 12 residues. This chain's CDR3 is CASSRPPNEQYF. DNA of the CDR3: TGTGCCTCGTCTCGGCCCCCAAACGAGCAGTACTTC.

This clonotype is labeled large (0.1 to 1%). The chain couples TRBV6-1 to TRBJ2-1; possible D gene TRBD2, 6 bases. The CDR3 sequence is 15 residues long. Germline loops: CDR1 MNHNS, CDR2 SASEGT. Deletions cut 4 bases from V and 8 bases from J, with 18 bases between. The CDR3 bases are TGTGCCAGCAGTGGGGATCCCGGGAGAGGGGATGAGCAGTTCTTC. It yields the protein CASSGDPGRGDEQFF.

The V and J genes are TRBV7-6 and TRBJ2-1; possibly TRBD2 for D (5 bases). Matching the DNA end better, TRBJ2-7 makes the J call doubtful. The germline V gene encodes CDR1 SGHVS and CDR2 FNYEAQ. The CDR3 is 12 amino acids. CDR3 bases: TGTGCCAGCAGCTTAGATGAGGGCGAGCAGTACTTC. Protein sequence: CASSLDEGEQYF.

This chain links TRBV6-1 with TRBJ2-7; 7 bases match TRBD1. Germline lookup yields CDR1 MNHNS and CDR2 SASEGT. After removal of 6 bases from V and 3 bases from J, the junction contained 11 bases not matched to a gene. The CDR3 has 15 residues. CDR3 nucleotide sequence: TGTGCCAGCAGAACCAGGGGGAATAATGACTACGAGCAGTACTTC. Its translation is CASRTRGNNDYEQYF.

This clonotype was counted once. The chain couples TRBV7-2 to TRBJ2-1; D perhaps matches TRBD2 (6 bases). V gave up 4 bases and J gave up 7 bases, with 17 bases separating them. The germline V gene has CDR1 SGHTA and CDR2 FQGNSA. CDR3 size: 15 residues. The CDR3 spells CASSSRWGVRNEQFF. In DNA form, the CDR3 reads TGTGCCAGCAGCTCCCGGTGGGGGGTTCGGAATGAGCAGTTCTTC. Looking up the rest from reference TRBV7-2 and TRBJ2-1 gives the full variable domain: GAGVSQSPSNKVTEKGKDVELRCDPISGHTALYWYRQSLGQGLEFLIYFQGNSAPDKSGLPSDRFSAERTGGSVSTLTIQRTQQEDSAVYLCASSSRWGVRNEQFFGPGTRLTVL.

This clonotype was found once. V and J are TRBV6-1 and TRBJ1-1; 8 bases map to TRBD1. Germline V lookup: CDR1 MNHNS, CDR2 SASEGT. J lost 11 bases, V lost 5 bases, and 7 bases had no gene match. The CDR3 extends over 12 amino acids. The CDR3 here is CASSNYRGRAFF. The DNA for the CDR3 is TGTGCCAGCAGTAATTACAGGGGGAGGGCTTTCTTT.

The chain is built from TRBV5-1 and TRBJ2-1; 13 nucleotides agree with TRBD2. The V segment lost 0 bases and the J segment 9 bases; nucleotides outside the gene matches: 6. The CDR3 extends over 16 amino acids. Looked up from germline, CDR1 is SGHRS and CDR2 is YFSETQ. CDR3 in amino acids: CASSLAVTSGRPEQFF. The CDR3 DNA is TGCGCCAGCAGCTTGGCCGTGACTAGCGGGAGGCCTGAGCAGTTCTTC.

This clonotype has just a few counts. The chain links TRBV25-1 to TRBJ1-2, with D unresolved. V was clipped by 6 bases and J by 8 bases, with 10 bases between them. The germline gives CDR1 MGHDK, CDR2 SYGVNS. The CDR3 has 11 residues. The CDR3: CASRYAGGYTF. CDR3 nucleotide sequence: TGTGCCAGCAGATACGCGGGAGGCTACACCTTC.

The chain is built from TRBV6-2 or TRBV6-3 and TRBJ1-2; D not certain. V lost 6 bases and J 3 bases, leaving 14 bases between the germline ends. Germline V gene lookup returns CDR1 MNHEY and CDR2 SVGEGT. The CDR3 has 14 residues. The CDR3 region has the DNA TGTGCCAGCAGGGGGATTCGCCCGGACTATGGCTACACCTTC. The encoded protein is CASRGIRPDYGYTF.

The chain has TRBV6-1 and TRBJ2-3; D unresolved. Germline V gene sequence: CDR1 MNHNS, CDR2 SASEGT. The CDR3 is 14 residues long. V gave up 2 bases and J gave up 1 base, with 7 bases separating them. This chain's CDR3 is CASSELGRTDTQYF. The CDR3 DNA reads as TGTGCCAGCAGTGAATTAGGCCGCACAGATACGCAGTATTTT.

This clonotype occurred once. This chain joins TRBV30 and TRBJ2-1, with TRBD2 as a possible D gene (5 bases). In germline, CDR1 is GTSNPN, CDR2 SVGIG (reference sequence). V was clipped by 0 bases and J by 6 bases, with 12 bases between them. The CDR3 extends over 14 amino acids. CDR3 loop: CAWSVQRAGNEQFF. The CDR3 bases are TGTGCCTGGAGTGTACAGAGGGCCGGCAATGAGCAGTTCTTC. Full variable domain (outside the CDR3, taken from reference TRBV30 and TRBJ2-1): SQTIHQWPATLVQPVGSPLSLECTVEGTSNPNLYWYRQAAGRGLQLLFYSVGIGQISSEVPQNLSASRPQDRQFILSSKKLLLSDSGFYLCAWSVQRAGNEQFFGPGTRLTVL.

The V call is TRBV4-3, the J call TRBJ2-7, with 10 bases aligning to TRBD1. The CDR3 loop spans 16 amino acids. Germline assignment: CDR1 LGHNA and CDR2 YSLEER. Germline trimming cut 3 bases from V and 1 base from J; bases unmatched to any gene: 6. The CDR3 reads CASSHSGTGESYEQYF. The CDR3 bases are TGCGCCAGCAGCCACTCCGGGACAGGGGAATCCTACGAGCAGTACTTC.

The rearrangement uses TRBV6-1 and TRBJ1-2, with 8 bases that match TRBD1. CDR1 MNHNS and CDR2 SASEGT come from the germline V gene. The CDR3 has 15 residues. The V and J ends lost 4 bases and 5 bases, in that order; junction bases with no gene match: 9. The CDR3, as DNA: TGTGCCAGCAGTGCCATAACGGACAGGGCTTATGGCTACACCTTC. This gives the protein CASSAITDRAYGYTF.

The chain links TRBV7-6 to TRBJ1-4; 8 bases are a match to TRBD1. V trimming: 4 bases; J trimming: 10 bases; junction bases outside the gene matches: 5. Germline loops: CDR1 SGHVS, CDR2 FNYEAQ. The CDR3 covers 13 residues. This chain's CDR3 is CASSYGQGRKLFF. The CDR3 DNA reads as TGTGCCAGCAGCTACGGACAGGGACGAAAACTGTTTTTT.

In regard to this clonotype: This CDR3 is missing its conserved last phenylalanine or tryptophan, likely due to a read error. J is TRBJ2-1 and V is TRBV3-1; 7 bases are shared with TRBD2. The CDR3 contains 17 residues. Germline V CDR1 and CDR2: LGHDT, YNNKEL (reference sequence). Trimming at V came to 3 bases and at J to 3 bases, leaving 11 bases not matched to a gene. CDR3 bases: TGTGCCAGCAGCCAGGACTTACCGGGAGGTTTCTACAATGAGCAGTTCTTA. The encoded protein is CASSQDLPGGFYNEQFL.

This chain uses TRBV7-6 with TRBJ2-3, with a tentative D call TRBD2 (7 bases). CDR1 is SGHVS and CDR2 is FNYEAQ in the germline V gene. The CDR3 covers 15 residues. The DNA of the CDR3 is TGTTCCGGGGGGTTGGGGGGGGGGCACCAAGAGACGCAGTATTTT. As protein: CSGGLGGGHQETQYF.

By share, this clonotype counts as medium-sized. This sequence joins TRBV6-1 and TRBJ2-6; D remains unclear. Looked up from germline, CDR1 is MNHNS and CDR2 is SASEGT. V gave up 7 bases and J gave up 1 base, with 11 bases separating them. The CDR3 covers 15 residues. The CDR3: CASMWRFSGANVLTF. The CDR3 DNA reads TGTGCCAGCATGTGGCGGTTTTCTGGGGCCAACGTCCTGACTTTC.

The J gene is TRBJ2-1, the V gene TRBV6-5; a possible D gene is TRBD2 (5 bases). The V end was cut by 2 bases, the J end by 7 bases, with 21 bases between. CDR3 size: 17 residues. Per the germline V gene, CDR1 is MNHEY and CDR2 is SVGAGI. CDR3 loop: CASSYRASLLYQNEQFF. The CDR3 DNA is TGTGCCAGCAGTTACAGGGCTAGCCTTCTGTATCAGAATGAGCAGTTCTTC.

The chain employs TRBV6-1 and TRBJ2-6; weak D call: TRBD1 (6 bases). Germline assignment: CDR1 MNHNS and CDR2 SASEGT. V dropped 6 bases and J dropped 3 bases, with 9 bases sitting between them. The CDR3 has 14 residues. The CDR3 DNA follows: TGTGCCAGCAGAGCAGGGGTTGGGGCCAACGTCCTGACTTTC. The encoded protein is CASRAGVGANVLTF.

V gene TRBV12-3 or TRBV12-4 combines with J gene TRBJ2-1; D is unclear. Trimming stripped 1 base from V and 2 bases from J, with 9 bases between. CDR3 size: 15 residues. The CDR3, as DNA: TGTGCCAGCAGTTTAGGGGGTAAGGCCTACAATGAGCAGTTCTTC. It translates to CASSLGGKAYNEQFF.

About this clonotype itself: A junction boundary mismatches the germline segment, possibly from a read error. The rearrangement joins TRBV6-1 to TRBJ2-1; unclear D gene. This CDR3 is built from 14 residues. Germline values: CDR1 MNHNS, CDR2 SASEGT. CDR3 amino acids: CASILTRHASEQFF. CDR3 coding DNA: TGTGCCAGCATCTTGACGCGTCACGCCAGTGAGCAGTTTTTT.

V gene TRBV4-1 combines with J gene TRBJ2-3; the D is unclear. V gave up 0 bases and J gave up 0 bases, with 4 bases separating them. Germline V gene data show CDR1 as MGHRA and CDR2 as YSYEKL. This CDR3 has 14 amino acids. The CDR3 protein is CASSQDRSTDTQYF. The CDR3 coding sequence is TGCGCCAGCAGCCAAGATCGGAGCACAGATACGCAGTATTTT.

The sample holds a few counts of this clonotype. The rearrangement uses TRBV7-6 and TRBJ2-1, with D uncertain. V was trimmed by 1 base and J by 10 bases, leaving 8 bases between them. The CDR3 extends over 12 amino acids. Germline V gene data show CDR1 as SGHVS and CDR2 as FNYEAQ. The CDR3 bases are TGTGCCAGCAGCTTAGTTTCCTACGAGCAGTTCTTC. This sequence encodes CASSLVSYEQFF.

J is TRBJ2-3 and V is TRBV4-2; 8 bases are shared with TRBD1. The V gene's germline CDR1 is LGHNA and CDR2 YNFKEQ. The CDR3 covers 16 residues. V shed 0 bases and J 2 bases; nucleotides not matched to a gene: 4. The CDR3 DNA is TGTGCCAGCAGCCAAGAAGACAGGGGAATCACAGATACGCAGTATTTT. Translated, it gives CASSQEDRGITDTQYF.

This clonotype came up once. J is TRBJ2-2 and V is TRBV27; no clear D gene. This CDR3 region has 16 residues. Trimming took 2 bases from V and 0 from J, leaving 10 bases between them. CDR1 and CDR2 from the germline V gene are MNHEY and SMNVEV (reference sequence). The DNA of the CDR3 is TGTGCCAGCAGTTTAAGGACGGGTACGAACACCGGGGAGCTGTTTTTT. It encodes CASSLRTGTNTGELFF.